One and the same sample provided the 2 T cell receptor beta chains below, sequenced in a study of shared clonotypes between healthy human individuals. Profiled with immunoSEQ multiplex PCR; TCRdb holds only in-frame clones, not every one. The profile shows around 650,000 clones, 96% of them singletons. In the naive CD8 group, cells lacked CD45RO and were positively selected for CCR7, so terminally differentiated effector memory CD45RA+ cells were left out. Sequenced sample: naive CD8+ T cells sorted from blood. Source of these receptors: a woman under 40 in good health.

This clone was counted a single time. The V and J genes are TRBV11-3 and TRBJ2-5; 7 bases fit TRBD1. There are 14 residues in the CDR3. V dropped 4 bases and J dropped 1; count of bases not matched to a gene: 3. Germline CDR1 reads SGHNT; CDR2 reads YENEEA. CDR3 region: CASSSWDSQETQYF. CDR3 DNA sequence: TGTGCCAGCAGCTCTTGGGACAGCCAAGAGACCCAGTACTTC.

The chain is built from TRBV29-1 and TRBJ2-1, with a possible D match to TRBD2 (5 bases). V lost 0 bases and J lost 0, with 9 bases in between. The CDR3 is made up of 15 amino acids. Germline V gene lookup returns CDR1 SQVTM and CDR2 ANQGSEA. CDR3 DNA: TGCAGCGTTGAAGATCGTAGCGCCTCCTACAATGAGCAGTTCTTC. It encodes CSVEDRSASYNEQFF.